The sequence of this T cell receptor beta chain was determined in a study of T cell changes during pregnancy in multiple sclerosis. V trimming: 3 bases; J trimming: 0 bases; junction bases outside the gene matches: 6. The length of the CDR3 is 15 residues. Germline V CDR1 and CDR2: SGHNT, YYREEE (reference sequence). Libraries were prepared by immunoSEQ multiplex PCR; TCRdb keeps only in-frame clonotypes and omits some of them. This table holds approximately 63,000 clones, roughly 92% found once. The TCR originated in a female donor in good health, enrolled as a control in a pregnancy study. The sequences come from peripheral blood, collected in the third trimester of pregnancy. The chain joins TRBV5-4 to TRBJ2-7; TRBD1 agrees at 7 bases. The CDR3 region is CASSSTGTSSYEQYF. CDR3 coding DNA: TGTGCCAGCAGCTCGACAGGGACAAGCTCCTACGAGCAGTACTTC.